This TCR beta chain was sequenced during a study of cytomegalovirus exposure and HLA in healthy donors. Study in general: The Caucasian-associated ancestry cluster contained approximately 81% of the roughly 370 genotyped donors.

Germline CDR1 and CDR2: LGHNA and YSLEER. The CDR3 consists of 16 residues. Trimming shortened V by 4 bases and J by 9 bases, and 19 bases separated the two germline ends. It was with 60 Vbeta and 13 Jbeta primers that the PCR ran. The table came from immunoSEQ multiplex PCR; TCRdb's copy has only in-frame clones and leaves some out. Of 150,000 to 200,000 clones in the sample, approximately 75% were seen once. This clone showed up just a few times. The antigen remains undetermined. Study findings and constraints: In a later analysis, donors in an Asian-associated ancestry cluster reportedly had fewer N-insertions in productive TCRs than the cohort mean.

Material: PBMCs. This TCR was sampled from a man in his fifties or sixties in good health and CMV-seropositive. V and J are TRBV4-3 and TRBJ1-6; possibly TRBD1 for D (6 bases). CDR3: CASSRMGAGSRSPLHF. The CDR3 DNA reads as TGCGCCAGCAGCCGCATGGGGGCAGGTAGTCGTTCACCCCTCCACTTT.